This T cell receptor beta chain was found in a study of shared clonotypes between healthy human individuals. Repertoires were generated with immunoSEQ multiplex PCR, while TCRdb's copy carries only in-frame clones and drops some. The sample shows a few million clones, approximately 90% of them seen only once. Points from the study as a whole: Few donors limited the genetic and exposure-history diversity represented.

Comments on this clone: The antigen remains unidentified.

Sequenced input: naive CD4+ T cells sorted from blood. Subset meaning: CD45RA+ positively selected. The receptor was isolated from a man aged 18-30 years in good health.

This CDR3 reads CASSTGSAGNTIYF. The CDR3 DNA follows: TGTGCCAGTAGTACAGGGTCTGCTGGAAACACCATATATTTT. The chain recombines TRBV19 with TRBJ1-3; D might be TRBD1 (5 bases). The germline V gene encodes CDR1 LNHDA and CDR2 SQIVND (reference sequence). This CDR3 region has 14 residues. Trimming took off 4 bases at V and 2 bases at J, with 9 bases between the two ends.